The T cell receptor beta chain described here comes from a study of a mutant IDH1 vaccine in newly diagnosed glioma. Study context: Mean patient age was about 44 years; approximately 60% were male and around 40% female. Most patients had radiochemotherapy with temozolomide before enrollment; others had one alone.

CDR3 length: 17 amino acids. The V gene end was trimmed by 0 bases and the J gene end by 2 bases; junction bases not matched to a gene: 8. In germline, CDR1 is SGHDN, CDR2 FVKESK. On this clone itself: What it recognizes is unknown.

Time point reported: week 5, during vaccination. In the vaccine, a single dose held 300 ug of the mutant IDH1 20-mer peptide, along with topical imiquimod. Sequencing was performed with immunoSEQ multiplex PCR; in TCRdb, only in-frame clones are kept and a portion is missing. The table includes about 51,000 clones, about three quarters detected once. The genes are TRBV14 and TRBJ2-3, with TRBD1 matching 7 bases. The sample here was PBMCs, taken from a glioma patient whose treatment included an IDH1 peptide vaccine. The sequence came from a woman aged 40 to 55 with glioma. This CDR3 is CASSQDSAGTATDTQYF. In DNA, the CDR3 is TGTGCCAGCAGCCAAGATTCGGCCGGGACAGCCACAGATACGCAGTATTTT.